This TCR beta chain comes out of a study of blood T cell repertoires in COVID-19. With 6 bases removed from V and 5 bases from J, the gap between germline ends came to 16 bases. The length of the CDR3 is 13 residues. Germline-derived CDR1 and CDR2 are SQVTM and ANQGSEA. Methods used by the authors: By means of reference gene primer amplification, nucleated cell counts were estimated. Some clones are missing from TCRdb's copy, which holds only in-frame ones; the method was immunoSEQ multiplex PCR. That table supplies the V and J calls and clone size; D and trimming were determined from the DNA. The sample holds 160,000 or so clones, roughly 89% seen once.

The genes are TRBV29-1 and TRBJ2-5, with D perhaps matching TRBD1 (6 bases). The sequence was collected from a woman between 70 and 85 years old with COVID-19, enrolled during active disease. Sequenced input: peripheral blood. Here the CDR3 DNA reads TGCAGCGTCGGACAGACAGCCGTGGAGACCCAGTACTTC. It is translated as CSVGQTAVETQYF.